A selection of T cell receptor beta chains follows, all from one sample in a study of CD8 T cells in ankylosing spondylitis. TCRdb passed the 5' RACE reads through MiXCR, listing each CDR3 protein once. The sample lists about 480,000 distinct CDR3 sequences; 15% to 20% were seen once. Sample: blood, either unsorted or a sorted T cell fraction (not recorded which). Source of these receptors: a male donor with ankylosing spondylitis. CDR3s include the opening cysteine and the closing phenylalanine or tryptophan. D genes are given only for firm matches.

J gene,D gene,V gene,CDR3 protein
TRBJ1-1,-,TRBV24-1,CATSDGGTLTEAFF
TRBJ1-1,-,TRBV29-1,CSVTQGNTEAFF
TRBJ2-3,-,TRBV15,CATSRDDRGTQYF
TRBJ2-1,-,TRBV7-9,CASSSQGGDNEQFF
TRBJ1-1,TRBD1,TRBV11-3,CASSTQGIRPMNTEAFF
TRBJ2-7,-,TRBV20-1,CSTPSATEQYF
TRBJ1-1,TRBD1,TRBV29-1,CSVELRQGKAFF
TRBJ1-5,-,TRBV6-1,CASSTRGNSNQPQHF
TRBJ2-1,-,TRBV18,CASSPLGTGVSEQFF
TRBJ1-2,TRBD1,TRBV24-1,CATSDPKPGQGADGYTF